The entry below gives a single T cell receptor beta chain sequence along with its context. This specimen belongs to a study of shared clonotypes between healthy human individuals. TCRdb keeps only in-frame clones here, not all; method: immunoSEQ multiplex PCR. The sample consists of under 1,100,000 clones, approximately 70% of them appearing once. The germline gives CDR1 MDHEN, CDR2 SYDVKM. The CDR3 extends over 13 amino acids. The V end lost 8 bases, the J end lost 0 bases, and 9 bases lay between the germline ends. Sequenced input: memory CD4+ T cells sorted from blood. Subset of the sample: CD45RA-negative fraction. The genes are TRBV28 and TRBJ2-3; D is uncertain. The receptor comes from a man between 18 and 29 years old in good health. The CDR3 nucleotides are TGTGCCAGCTGGACCCCCAGCACAGATACGCAGTATTTT. As protein: CASWTPSTDTQYF.